Listed here are 2 T cell receptor beta chains from one sample, sequenced in a study of blood T cell repertoires in COVID-19 (dated by TCRdb to about 2020). Libraries were built with the immunoSEQ multiplex PCR assay. This immuneACCESS table, as held by TCRdb, lists in-frame sequences with V and J called but not all clones. Of the missing ones, under half trace to an unresolved V gene in checked studies; the others have no known cause. The sample table contains about 30,000 clones; only one count was recorded for about 85% of them. The ten largest account for roughly 5.4% of the sample. Sample: peripheral blood. These receptors all come from a man aged 55 to 70 with active COVID-19.

The chain carries TRBV6-5 and TRBJ1-6; D call uncertain. The germline gives CDR1 MNHEY, CDR2 SVGAGI. V was shortened by 0 bases and J by 6 bases, with 12 bases between the two germline ends. The CDR3 is 16 residues long. CDR3 coding DNA: TGTGCCAGCAGTTACTCCGCCAGATCCCTTAATTCACCCCTCCACTTT. Encoded protein: CASSYSARSLNSPLHF.

The sample holds a few counts of this clone. V gene TRBV5-1 combines with J gene TRBJ1-2; 12 bases map to TRBD1. This CDR3 comprises 14 residues. Germline V gene lookup returns CDR1 SGHRS and CDR2 YFSETQ. V was clipped by 4 bases and J by 6 bases; unmatched bases: 4. The CDR3 protein is CASSQGQGADGYTF. The CDR3 coding sequence is TGCGCCAGCAGCCAGGGACAGGGGGCGGATGGCTACACCTTC.